These T cell receptor beta chains were read from a single sample in a study of shared clonotypes between healthy human individuals. Clones were read by immunoSEQ multiplex PCR, and TCRdb kept only the in-frame ones, dropping some. The profile shows around 2,000,000 clones, under 95% of them singletons. Sequencing was done on a sample of naive CD8+ T cells from PBMCs. These receptors came from a young man in good health. Some clones in this sample may be carry-over from other donors' samples. Both conserved end residues are part of each CDR3. Fields, in order: V gene, J gene, D gene, clone size, CDR3 protein, CDR3 DNA. A D gene is named only where the DNA matches it firmly. Clone size is given for some rows only: seen once, a few or many times, or a class if the clone is expanded.

v_gene: TRBV27
j_gene: TRBJ2-6
d_gene: TRBD1
abundance: once
CDR3aa: CASSFVGTGLSGANVLTF
CDR3nt: TGTGCCAGCAGTTTCGTGGGGACAGGGCTCTCCGGGGCCAACGTCCTGACTTTC

v_gene: TRBV7-9
j_gene: TRBJ2-5
d_gene: .
abundance: .
CDR3aa: CASSAVLQETQYF
CDR3nt: TGTGCCAGCAGCGCGGTCCTCCAAGAGACCCAGTACTTC

v_gene: TRBV7-6
j_gene: TRBJ2-7
d_gene: TRBD2
abundance: .
CDR3aa: CASSLGTSGNEQYF
CDR3nt: TGTGCCAGCAGCTTAGGGACTAGCGGAAACGAGCAGTACTTC

v_gene: TRBV9
j_gene: TRBJ2-2
d_gene: TRBD2
abundance: .
CDR3aa: CASSPTLSGRAEGTGELFF
CDR3nt: TGTGCCAGCAGCCCCACCCTTAGCGGGAGGGCCGAGGGCACCGGGGAGCTGTTTTTT

v_gene: TRBV11-2
j_gene: TRBJ1-1
d_gene: .
abundance: .
CDR3aa: CASRSRGGKGPDTEAFF
CDR3nt: TGTGCCAGCAGAAGCCGAGGGGGGAAAGGGCCTGACACTGAAGCTTTCTTT

v_gene: TRBV5-5
j_gene: TRBJ1-1
d_gene: .
abundance: .
CDR3aa: CASSYEGTEAFF
CDR3nt: TGTGCCAGCAGCTACGAAGGAACTGAAGCTTTCTTT

v_gene: TRBV7-9
j_gene: TRBJ2-5
d_gene: .
abundance: .
CDR3aa: CASTPGETQYF
CDR3nt: TGTGCCAGCACCCCAGGAGAGACCCAGTACTTC

v_gene: TRBV7-9
j_gene: TRBJ1-1
d_gene: .
abundance: .
CDR3aa: CASPDAGGNTEAFF
CDR3nt: TGTGCCAGCCCAGACGCCGGGGGGAACACTGAAGCTTTCTTT

v_gene: TRBV7-9
j_gene: TRBJ1-4
d_gene: .
abundance: .
CDR3aa: CASSGTLTNEKLFF
CDR3nt: TGTGCCAGCAGTGGGACGTTAACTAATGAAAAACTGTTTTTT

v_gene: TRBV15
j_gene: TRBJ2-7
d_gene: .
abundance: once
CDR3aa: CATTASNTYEQYF
CDR3nt: TGTGCCACCACGGCCTCAAACACCTACGAGCAGTACTTC

v_gene: TRBV29-1
j_gene: TRBJ1-2
d_gene: .
abundance: .
CDR3aa: CSVITGFYGYTF
CDR3nt: TGCAGCGTTATTACAGGATTTTATGGCTACACCTTC

v_gene: TRBV7-8
j_gene: TRBJ2-7
d_gene: .
abundance: .
CDR3aa: CASSSYYQGGYEQYF
CDR3nt: TGTGCCAGCAGCTCTTACTACCAGGGGGGCTACGAGCAGTACTTC

v_gene: TRBV28
j_gene: TRBJ1-1
d_gene: .
abundance: .
CDR3aa: CASSFLDRSAEAFF
CDR3nt: TGTGCCAGCAGTTTTTTAGACAGGTCGGCTGAAGCTTTCTTT

v_gene: TRBV2
j_gene: TRBJ1-5
d_gene: .
abundance: few
CDR3aa: CASSEAGKQPQHF
CDR3nt: TGTGCCAGCAGTGAAGCGGGGAAACAGCCCCAGCATTTT

v_gene: TRBV11-1
j_gene: TRBJ2-1
d_gene: TRBD2
abundance: .
CDR3aa: CASRGGSAYNEQFF
CDR3nt: TGTGCCAGCCGGGGCGGGAGTGCCTACAATGAGCAGTTCTTC

v_gene: TRBV29-1
j_gene: TRBJ1-1
d_gene: .
abundance: few
CDR3aa: CSVVRGSEAFF
CDR3nt: TGCAGCGTTGTTCGAGGGTCTGAAGCTTTCTTT

v_gene: TRBV7-6
j_gene: TRBJ1-1
d_gene: .
abundance: .
CDR3aa: CASSLQFTDRRNTEAFF
CDR3nt: TGTGCCAGCAGCTTACAGTTTACGGATAGGAGGAACACTGAAGCTTTCTTT

v_gene: TRBV29-1
j_gene: TRBJ2-1
d_gene: TRBD2
abundance: .
CDR3aa: CSVETSGSVEQFF
CDR3nt: TGCAGCGTTGAAACTAGCGGGAGCGTTGAGCAGTTCTTC

v_gene: TRBV27
j_gene: TRBJ2-3
d_gene: .
abundance: .
CDR3aa: CASSPRNTDTQYF
CDR3nt: TGTGCCAGCAGTCCACGGAACACAGATACGCAGTATTTT

v_gene: TRBV6-6
j_gene: TRBJ2-7
d_gene: TRBD1
abundance: once
CDR3aa: CASRTRQGAYEQYF
CDR3nt: TGTGCCAGCAGAACTAGACAGGGGGCCTACGAGCAGTACTTC

v_gene: TRBV9
j_gene: TRBJ2-7
d_gene: TRBD1
abundance: .
CDR3aa: CASSAGGDRGPYEQYF
CDR3nt: TGTGCCAGCAGCGCCGGGGGCGACAGGGGGCCTTACGAGCAGTACTTC

v_gene: TRBV7-9
j_gene: TRBJ2-3
d_gene: TRBD2
abundance: .
CDR3aa: CASSPTSGGTDTQYF
CDR3nt: TGTGCCAGCAGCCCTACTAGCGGGGGCACAGATACGCAGTATTTT

v_gene: TRBV7-9
j_gene: TRBJ2-3
d_gene: .
abundance: .
CDR3aa: CASSSYLGGTDTQYF
CDR3nt: TGTGCCAGCAGTTCCTATCTCGGCGGCACAGATACGCAGTATTTT

v_gene: TRBV6-5
j_gene: TRBJ2-7
d_gene: .
abundance: .
CDR3aa: CASSYSGVVHEQYF
CDR3nt: TGTGCCAGCAGTTACTCAGGGGTAGTCCACGAGCAGTACTTC

v_gene: TRBV5-1
j_gene: TRBJ2-7
d_gene: .
abundance: .
CDR3aa: CASSLAGFGEQYF
CDR3nt: TGCGCCAGCAGCTTGGCCGGCTTTGGCGAGCAGTACTTC

v_gene: TRBV28
j_gene: TRBJ2-1
d_gene: TRBD1
abundance: .
CDR3aa: CASSLGQGSSYNEQFF
CDR3nt: TGTGCCAGCAGTTTAGGACAGGGTAGCTCCTACAATGAGCAGTTCTTC

v_gene: TRBV6-1
j_gene: TRBJ1-5
d_gene: .
abundance: .
CDR3aa: CASSGQLNQPQHF
CDR3nt: TGTGCCAGCAGCGGACAGCTCAATCAGCCCCAGCATTTT

v_gene: TRBV19
j_gene: TRBJ1-1
d_gene: .
abundance: .
CDR3aa: CASNIAERSPNTEAFF
CDR3nt: TGTGCCAGTAATATCGCGGAAAGGAGCCCGAACACTGAAGCTTTCTTT

v_gene: TRBV27
j_gene: TRBJ2-5
d_gene: .
abundance: .
CDR3aa: CASSFTGTLSTQYF
CDR3nt: TGTGCCAGCAGTTTCACAGGAACCCTGTCCACCCAGTACTTC

v_gene: TRBV7-8
j_gene: TRBJ2-1
d_gene: .
abundance: .
CDR3aa: CASSPTGYNEQFF
CDR3nt: TGTGCCAGCAGTCCGACAGGATACAATGAGCAGTTCTTC

v_gene: TRBV11-2
j_gene: TRBJ2-7
d_gene: .
abundance: .
CDR3aa: CASSHGSITSYEQYF
CDR3nt: TGTGCCAGCAGCCACGGGTCGATCACCTCCTACGAGCAGTACTTC

v_gene: TRBV28
j_gene: TRBJ2-7
d_gene: TRBD1
abundance: .
CDR3aa: CASSFGTGAVPYEQYF
CDR3nt: TGTGCCAGCAGTTTTGGGACAGGAGCCGTTCCATACGAGCAGTACTTC

v_gene: TRBV10-3
j_gene: TRBJ2-3
d_gene: .
abundance: .
CDR3aa: CAISESELLYGSDTQYF
CDR3nt: TGTGCCATCAGTGAATCCGAGTTGTTATATGGTTCAGATACGCAGTATTTT

v_gene: TRBV10-3
j_gene: TRBJ1-1
d_gene: .
abundance: few
CDR3aa: CAIRGSNTEAFF
CDR3nt: TGTGCCATCAGGGGATCTAACACTGAAGCTTTCTTT

v_gene: TRBV7-3
j_gene: TRBJ2-7
d_gene: TRBD2
abundance: .
CDR3aa: CASSPISTSGYEQYF
CDR3nt: TGTGCCAGCAGCCCAATTTCGACTAGCGGGTACGAGCAGTACTTC

v_gene: TRBV29-1
j_gene: TRBJ2-3
d_gene: TRBD2
abundance: once
CDR3aa: CSATSGSTDTQYF
CDR3nt: TGCAGCGCGACTAGCGGGAGCACAGATACGCAGTATTTT

v_gene: TRBV11-3
j_gene: TRBJ2-3
d_gene: .
abundance: .
CDR3aa: CASSTNRADTQYF
CDR3nt: TGTGCCAGCAGCACTAACAGGGCGGATACGCAGTATTTT

v_gene: TRBV11-2
j_gene: TRBJ2-7
d_gene: TRBD2
abundance: .
CDR3aa: CASSFGGGSYEQYF
CDR3nt: TGTGCCAGCAGCTTCGGGGGGGGTAGCTACGAGCAGTACTTC

v_gene: TRBV4-1
j_gene: TRBJ2-4
d_gene: .
abundance: .
CDR3aa: CASRPMGRSKNIQYF
CDR3nt: TGCGCCAGCAGACCCATGGGGCGCTCCAAAAACATTCAGTACTTC

v_gene: TRBV6-5
j_gene: TRBJ2-1
d_gene: TRBD2
abundance: .
CDR3aa: CASSYFRLAHEQFF
CDR3nt: TGTGCCAGCAGTTACTTCCGACTAGCCCATGAGCAGTTCTTC

v_gene: TRBV5-6
j_gene: TRBJ1-5
d_gene: .
abundance: .
CDR3aa: CASSLGLTAQHF
CDR3nt: TGTGCCAGCAGCTTGGGGCTGACGGCCCAGCATTTT

v_gene: TRBV11-1
j_gene: TRBJ2-3
d_gene: .
abundance: .
CDR3aa: CASSFSRLEDRPDTQYF
CDR3nt: TGTGCCAGCAGCTTTTCCCGCCTAGAGGACAGACCAGATACGCAGTATTTT

v_gene: TRBV5-1
j_gene: TRBJ2-7
d_gene: .
abundance: .
CDR3aa: CASSWGQSYEQYF
CDR3nt: TGCGCCAGCAGCTGGGGTCAGTCCTACGAGCAGTACTTC

v_gene: TRBV9
j_gene: TRBJ2-7
d_gene: TRBD2
abundance: .
CDR3aa: CASSVSGSFYEQYF
CDR3nt: TGTGCCAGCAGCGTAAGCGGGAGTTTTTACGAGCAGTACTTC

v_gene: TRBV9
j_gene: TRBJ1-1
d_gene: .
abundance: .
CDR3aa: CASSAGTRTEAFF
CDR3nt: TGTGCCAGCAGCGCTGGGACCAGGACTGAAGCTTTCTTT

v_gene: TRBV7-9
j_gene: TRBJ2-3
d_gene: .
abundance: .
CDR3aa: CASSYRQASTDTQYF
CDR3nt: TGTGCCAGCAGCTATCGACAGGCTAGCACAGATACGCAGTATTTT

v_gene: TRBV19
j_gene: TRBJ1-2
d_gene: .
abundance: .
CDR3aa: CASSIFNGPNYGYTF
CDR3nt: TGTGCCAGTAGTATTTTTAACGGCCCTAACTATGGCTACACCTTC

v_gene: TRBV9
j_gene: TRBJ2-2
d_gene: .
abundance: .
CDR3aa: CASSVGGDTGELFF
CDR3nt: TGTGCCAGCAGCGTAGGGGGAGACACCGGGGAGCTGTTTTTT

v_gene: TRBV5-4
j_gene: TRBJ2-1
d_gene: .
abundance: .
CDR3aa: CASSFPKGGSYNEQFF
CDR3nt: TGTGCCAGCAGCTTCCCAAAAGGTGGCTCCTACAATGAGCAGTTCTTC

v_gene: TRBV11-2
j_gene: TRBJ2-7
d_gene: TRBD2
abundance: .
CDR3aa: CASRQAGAYEQYF
CDR3nt: TGTGCCAGCCGCCAGGCGGGAGCCTACGAGCAGTACTTC

v_gene: TRBV27
j_gene: TRBJ2-5
d_gene: .
abundance: once
CDR3aa: CASSPTQETQYF
CDR3nt: TGTGCCAGCAGTCCTACACAAGAGACCCAGTACTTC

v_gene: TRBV7-9
j_gene: TRBJ2-2
d_gene: TRBD1
abundance: .
CDR3aa: CASSADRGLSTGELFF
CDR3nt: TGTGCCAGCAGCGCAGACAGGGGGCTAAGCACCGGGGAGCTGTTTTTT

v_gene: TRBV6-6
j_gene: TRBJ1-2
d_gene: TRBD1
abundance: .
CDR3aa: CASSPDREGLNYGYTF
CDR3nt: TGTGCCAGCAGTCCGGACAGGGAAGGTTTGAACTATGGCTACACCTTC

v_gene: TRBV27
j_gene: TRBJ2-7
d_gene: TRBD2
abundance: .
CDR3aa: CASSLSGGATYEQYF
CDR3nt: TGTGCCAGCAGTTTATCCGGGGGGGCGACCTACGAGCAGTACTTC

v_gene: TRBV27
j_gene: TRBJ2-7
d_gene: .
abundance: .
CDR3aa: CASSTWTLSSYEQYF
CDR3nt: TGTGCCAGCAGCACATGGACTCTGAGCTCCTACGAGCAGTACTTC